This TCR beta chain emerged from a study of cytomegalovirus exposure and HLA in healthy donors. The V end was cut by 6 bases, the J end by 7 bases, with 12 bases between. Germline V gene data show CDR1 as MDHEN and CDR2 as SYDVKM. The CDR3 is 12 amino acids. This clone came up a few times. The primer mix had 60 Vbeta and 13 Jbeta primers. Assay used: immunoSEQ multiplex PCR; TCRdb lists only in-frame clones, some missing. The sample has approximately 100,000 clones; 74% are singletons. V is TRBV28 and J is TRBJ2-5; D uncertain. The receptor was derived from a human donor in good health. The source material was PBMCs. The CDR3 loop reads CASSRDPGTQYF. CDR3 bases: TGTGCCAGCAGCCGCGACCCGGGGACCCAGTACTTC.